This T cell receptor (beta chain) was sequenced for a study of T cell changes during pregnancy in multiple sclerosis. TCRdb's copy holds only in-frame clones and misses some; the assay was immunoSEQ multiplex PCR. Altogether approximately 100,000 clones are present, 80% to 95% being singletons, with the ten largest covering around 3.2%. The V end was cut by 0 bases, the J end by 4 bases, with 9 bases between. Germline V gives CDR1 LNHDA, CDR2 SQIVND (reference sequence). The CDR3 is 15 residues long. The sequence was collected from a female donor with multiple sclerosis, enrolled in a pregnancy study. The sequenced sample was peripheral blood, obtained in the second trimester of pregnancy. V gene TRBV19 combines with J gene TRBJ2-2; D is perhaps TRBD1 (5 bases). Written as DNA, the CDR3 is TGTGCCAGTAGTATAGATCAGGGTAGCACCGGGGAGCTGTTTTTT. Translating gives CASSIDQGSTGELFF. Supplemented by reference TRBV19 and TRBJ2-2, the full variable domain reads DGGITQSPKYLFRKEGQNVTLSCEQNLNHDAMYWYRQDPGQGLRLIYYSQIVNDFQKGDIAEGYSVSREKKESFPLTVTSAQKNPTAFYLCASSIDQGSTGELFFGEGSRLTVL.